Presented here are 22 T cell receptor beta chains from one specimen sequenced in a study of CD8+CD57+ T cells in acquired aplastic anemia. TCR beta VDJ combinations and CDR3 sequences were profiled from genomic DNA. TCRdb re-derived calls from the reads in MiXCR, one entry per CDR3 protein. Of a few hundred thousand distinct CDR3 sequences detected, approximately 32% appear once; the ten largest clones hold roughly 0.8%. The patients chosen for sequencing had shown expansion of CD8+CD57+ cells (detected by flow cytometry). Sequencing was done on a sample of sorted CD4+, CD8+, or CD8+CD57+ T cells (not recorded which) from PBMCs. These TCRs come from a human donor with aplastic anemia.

In DNA form, the CDR3 reads TGTGCCAGCAGTCCCAAGACTCTCTACAATGAGCAGTTCTTC. As protein: CASSPKTLYNEQFF. V usage is TRBV12-3 or TRBV12-4 and J usage is TRBJ2-1; no clear D. With 5 bases removed from V and 3 bases from J, the gap between germline ends came to 11 bases. CDR3 length: 14 amino acids.

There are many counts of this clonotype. The CDR3 spells CASRGQGTDTGELFF. The DNA of the CDR3 is TGTGCCAGCAGAGGACAGGGTACAGACACCGGGGAGCTGTTTTTT. This chain uses TRBV2 with TRBJ2-2; TRBD1 agrees at 8 bases. CDR3 length: 15 amino acids. Unmatched junction bases numbered 6, after V lost 6 bases and J lost 3 bases. Germline V gives CDR1 SNHLY, CDR2 FYNNEI. The full variable domain, rest sourced from reference TRBV2 and TRBJ2-2, is EPEVTQTPSHQVTQMGQEVILRCVPISNHLYFYWYRQILGQKVEFLVSFYNNEISEKSEIFDDQFSVERPDGSNFTLKIRSTKLEDSAMYFCASRGQGTDTGELFFGEGSRLTVL.

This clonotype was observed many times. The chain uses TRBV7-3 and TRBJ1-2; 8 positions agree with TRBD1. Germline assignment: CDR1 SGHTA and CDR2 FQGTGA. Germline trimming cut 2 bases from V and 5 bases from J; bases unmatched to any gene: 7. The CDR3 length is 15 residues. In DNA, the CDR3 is TGTGCCAGCAGCTTAGATAACAGGGGGGCGTATGGCTACACCTTC. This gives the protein CASSLDNRGAYGYTF.

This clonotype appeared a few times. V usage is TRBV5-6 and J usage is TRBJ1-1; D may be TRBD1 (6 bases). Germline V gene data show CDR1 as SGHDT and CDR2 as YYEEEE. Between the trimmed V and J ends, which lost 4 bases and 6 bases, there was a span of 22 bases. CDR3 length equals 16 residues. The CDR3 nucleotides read TGTGCCAGCAGCCGGCAATTGCGAGGGGGGTGGGCTGAAGCTTTCTTT. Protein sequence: CASSRQLRGGWAEAFF.

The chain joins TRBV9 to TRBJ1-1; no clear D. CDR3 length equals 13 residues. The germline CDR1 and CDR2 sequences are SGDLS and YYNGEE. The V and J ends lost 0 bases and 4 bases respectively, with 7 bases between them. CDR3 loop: CASSVDGSTEAFF. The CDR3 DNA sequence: TGTGCCAGCAGCGTAGATGGGAGCACTGAAGCTTTCTTT.

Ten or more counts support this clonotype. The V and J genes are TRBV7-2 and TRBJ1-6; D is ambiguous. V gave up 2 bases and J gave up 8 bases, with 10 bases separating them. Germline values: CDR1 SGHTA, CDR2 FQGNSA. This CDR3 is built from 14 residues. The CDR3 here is CASSLSGLYSPLHF. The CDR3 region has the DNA TGTGCCAGCAGCTTAAGCGGCCTCTATTCACCCCTCCACTTT.

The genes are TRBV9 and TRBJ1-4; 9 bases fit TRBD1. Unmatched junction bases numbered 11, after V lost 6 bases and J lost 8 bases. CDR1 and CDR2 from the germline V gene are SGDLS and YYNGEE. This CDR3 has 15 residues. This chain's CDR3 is CASTLTGTGNEKLFF. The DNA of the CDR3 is TGTGCCAGCACCTTAACCGGGACAGGGAACGAAAAACTGTTTTTT. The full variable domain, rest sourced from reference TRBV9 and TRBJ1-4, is DSGVTQTPKHLITATGQRVTLRCSPRSGDLSVYWYQQSLDQGLQFLIQYYNGEERAKGNILERFSAQQFPDLHSELNLSSLELGDSALYFCASTLTGTGNEKLFFGSGTQLSVL.

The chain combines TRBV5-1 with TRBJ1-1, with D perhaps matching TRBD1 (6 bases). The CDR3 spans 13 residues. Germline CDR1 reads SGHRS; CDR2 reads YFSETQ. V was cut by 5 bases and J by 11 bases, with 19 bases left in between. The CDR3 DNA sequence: TGCGCCAGCAGAGGGAAGGGGGGAGGAGTTGCTTTCTTT. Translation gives CASRGKGGGVAFF.

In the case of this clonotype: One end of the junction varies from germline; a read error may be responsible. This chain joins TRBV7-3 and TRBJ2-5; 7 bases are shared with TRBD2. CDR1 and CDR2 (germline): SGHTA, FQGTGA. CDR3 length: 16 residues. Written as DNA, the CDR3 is TGCGCCAGCAGCCAAGCCCCTAGCGGATACCAAGAGACCCAGTACTTC. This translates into CASSQAPSGYQETQYF.

In DNA, the CDR3 is TGTGCCTGGAGTGTAAGAAGAGGGCCGAGGGGAGAGACCCAGTACTTC. Its protein product is CAWSVRRGPRGETQYF. V is TRBV30 and J is TRBJ2-5; D assignment may be TRBD1 or TRBD2 (5 bases each). Trimming removed 0 bases at V and 4 bases at J, with 18 bases between. The CDR3 contains 16 residues. The germline gives CDR1 GTSNPN, CDR2 SVGIG (reference sequence).

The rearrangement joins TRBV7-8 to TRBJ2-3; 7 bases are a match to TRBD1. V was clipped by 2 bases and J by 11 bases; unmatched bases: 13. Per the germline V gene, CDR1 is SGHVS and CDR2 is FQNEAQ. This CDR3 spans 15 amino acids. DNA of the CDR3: TGTGCCAGCAGCTTAAGTACAGGGGAAAGCGCCCGGCAGTATTTT. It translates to CASSLSTGESARQYF.

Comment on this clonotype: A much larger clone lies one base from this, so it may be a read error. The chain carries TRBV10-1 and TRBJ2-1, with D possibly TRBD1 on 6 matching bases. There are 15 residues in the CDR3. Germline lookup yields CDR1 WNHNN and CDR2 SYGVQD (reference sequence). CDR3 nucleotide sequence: TGCGCCAGCAGTGACTCTGGGGGCTCCCACAATGAGCAGTTCTTC. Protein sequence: CASSDSGGSHNEQFF.

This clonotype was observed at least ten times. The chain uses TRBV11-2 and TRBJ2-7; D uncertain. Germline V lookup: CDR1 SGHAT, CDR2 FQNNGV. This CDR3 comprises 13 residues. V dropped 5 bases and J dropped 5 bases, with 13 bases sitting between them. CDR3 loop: CASSQYWTDEQYF. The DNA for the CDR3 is TGTGCCAGCAGCCAATACTGGACGGACGAGCAGTACTTC.

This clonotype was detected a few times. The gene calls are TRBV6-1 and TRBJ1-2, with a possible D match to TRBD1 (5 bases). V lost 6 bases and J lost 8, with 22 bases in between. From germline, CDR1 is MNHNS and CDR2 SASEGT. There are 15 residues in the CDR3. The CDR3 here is CASRGTTGQADGYTF. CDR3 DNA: TGTGCCAGCAGGGGTACTACGGGGCAGGCAGACGGCTACACCTTC.

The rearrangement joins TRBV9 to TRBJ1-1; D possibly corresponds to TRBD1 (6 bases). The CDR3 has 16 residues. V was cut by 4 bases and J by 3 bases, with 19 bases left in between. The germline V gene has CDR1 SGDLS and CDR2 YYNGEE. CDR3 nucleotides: TGTGCCAGCAGCACCGGGGGGGGGCGTGAGGACACTGAAGCTTTCTTT. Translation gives CASSTGGGREDTEAFF.

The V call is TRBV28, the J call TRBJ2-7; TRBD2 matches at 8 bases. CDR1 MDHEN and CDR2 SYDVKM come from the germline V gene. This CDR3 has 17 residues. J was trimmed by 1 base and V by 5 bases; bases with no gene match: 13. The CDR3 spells CASSPYTGTSRSYEQYF. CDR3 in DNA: TGTGCCAGCAGTCCCTATACCGGGACTAGTCGGTCCTACGAGCAGTACTTC.

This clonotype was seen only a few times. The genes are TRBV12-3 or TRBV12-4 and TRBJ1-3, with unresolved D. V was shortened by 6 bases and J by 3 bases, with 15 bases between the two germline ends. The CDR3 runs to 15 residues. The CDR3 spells CASSPMMAGGNTIYF. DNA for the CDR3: TGTGCCAGCAGCCCCATGATGGCTGGTGGAAACACCATATATTTT.

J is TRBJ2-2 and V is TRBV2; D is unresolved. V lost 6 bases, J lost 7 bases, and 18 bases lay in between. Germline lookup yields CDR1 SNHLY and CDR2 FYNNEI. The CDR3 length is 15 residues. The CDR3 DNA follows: TGTGCCAGCAGCCAGGATTTTGGCGTCGGCGGGGAGCTGTTTTTT. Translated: CASSQDFGVGGELFF.

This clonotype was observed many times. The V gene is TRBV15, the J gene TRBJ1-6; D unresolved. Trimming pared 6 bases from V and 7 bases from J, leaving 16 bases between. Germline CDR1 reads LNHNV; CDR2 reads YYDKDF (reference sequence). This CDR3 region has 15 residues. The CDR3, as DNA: TGTGCCACCAGGACGGACCCCACGGCAAATTCACCCCTCCACTTT. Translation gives CATRTDPTANSPLHF.

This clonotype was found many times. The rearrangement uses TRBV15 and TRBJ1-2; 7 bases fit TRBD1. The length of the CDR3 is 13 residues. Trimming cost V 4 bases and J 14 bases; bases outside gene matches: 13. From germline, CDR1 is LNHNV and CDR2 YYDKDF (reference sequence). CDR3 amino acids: CATSIRQGEVRTF. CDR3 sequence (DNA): TGTGCCACCAGCATTAGACAGGGAGAGGTGAGAACCTTC.

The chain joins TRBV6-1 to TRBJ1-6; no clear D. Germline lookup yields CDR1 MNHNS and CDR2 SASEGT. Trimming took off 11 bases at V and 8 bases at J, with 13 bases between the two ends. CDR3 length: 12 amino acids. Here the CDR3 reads CAVKFGDSPLHF. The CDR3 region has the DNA TGTGCCGTCAAATTTGGGGATTCACCCCTCCACTTT.

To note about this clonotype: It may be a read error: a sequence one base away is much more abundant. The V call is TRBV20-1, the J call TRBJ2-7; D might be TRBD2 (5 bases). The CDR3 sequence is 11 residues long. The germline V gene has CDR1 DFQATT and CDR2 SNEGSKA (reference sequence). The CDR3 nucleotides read TGCAGCATTCTCGGGAACTACGAGCAGTACTTC. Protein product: CSILGNYEQYF.